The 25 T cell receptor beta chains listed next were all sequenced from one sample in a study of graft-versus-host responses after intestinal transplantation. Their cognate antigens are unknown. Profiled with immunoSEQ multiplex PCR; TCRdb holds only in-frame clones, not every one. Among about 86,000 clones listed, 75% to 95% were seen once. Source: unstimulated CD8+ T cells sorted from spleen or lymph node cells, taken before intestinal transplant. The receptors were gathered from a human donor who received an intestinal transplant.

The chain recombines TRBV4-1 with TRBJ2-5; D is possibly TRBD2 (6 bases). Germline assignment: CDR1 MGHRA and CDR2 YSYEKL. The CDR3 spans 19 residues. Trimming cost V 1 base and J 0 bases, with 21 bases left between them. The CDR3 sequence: CASSQAQAWRRAYQETQYF. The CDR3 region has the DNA TGCGCCAGCAGCCAAGCCCAAGCGTGGCGGAGGGCGTACCAAGAGACCCAGTACTTC.

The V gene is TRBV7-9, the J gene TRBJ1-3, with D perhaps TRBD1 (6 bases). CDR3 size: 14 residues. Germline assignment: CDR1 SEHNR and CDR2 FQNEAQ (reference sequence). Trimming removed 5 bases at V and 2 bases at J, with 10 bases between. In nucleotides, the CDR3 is TGTGCCAGCAGCCCACAGGGAACTGGAAACACCATATATTTT. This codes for CASSPQGTGNTIYF.

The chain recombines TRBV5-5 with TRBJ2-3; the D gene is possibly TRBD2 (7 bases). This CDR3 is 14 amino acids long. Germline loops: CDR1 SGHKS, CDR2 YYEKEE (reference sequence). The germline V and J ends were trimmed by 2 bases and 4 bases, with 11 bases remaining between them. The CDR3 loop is CASSFPGGPDTQYF. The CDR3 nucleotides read TGTGCCAGCAGCTTCCCCGGGGGGCCAGATACGCAGTATTTT.

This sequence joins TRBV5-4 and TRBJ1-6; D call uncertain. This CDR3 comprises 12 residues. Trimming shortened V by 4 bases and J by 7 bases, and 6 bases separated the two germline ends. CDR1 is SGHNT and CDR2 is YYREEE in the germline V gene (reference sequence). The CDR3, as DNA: TGTGCCAGCAGCAGCTGGAATTCACCCCTCCACTTT. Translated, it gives CASSSWNSPLHF.

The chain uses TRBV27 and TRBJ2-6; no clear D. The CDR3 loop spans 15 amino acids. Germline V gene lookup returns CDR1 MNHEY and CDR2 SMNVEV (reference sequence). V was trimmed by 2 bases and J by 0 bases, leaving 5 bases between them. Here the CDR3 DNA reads TGTGCCAGCAGTTTAGGTAGCTCTGGGGCCAACGTCCTGACTTTC. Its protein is CASSLGSSGANVLTF.

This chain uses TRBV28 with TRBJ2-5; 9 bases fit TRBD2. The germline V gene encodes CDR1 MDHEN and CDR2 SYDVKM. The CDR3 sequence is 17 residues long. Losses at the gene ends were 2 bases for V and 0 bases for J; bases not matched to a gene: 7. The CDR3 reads CASSLIPSGDNQETQYF. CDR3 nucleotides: TGTGCCAGCAGTTTAATTCCTAGCGGGGACAACCAAGAGACCCAGTACTTC.

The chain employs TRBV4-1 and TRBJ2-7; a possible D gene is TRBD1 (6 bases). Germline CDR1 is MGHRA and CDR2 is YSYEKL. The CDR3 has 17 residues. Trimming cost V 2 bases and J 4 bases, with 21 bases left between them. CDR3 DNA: TGCGCCAGCAGCCAAATTTCGAGTAATACAGGGCATTACGAGCAGTACTTC. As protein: CASSQISSNTGHYEQYF.

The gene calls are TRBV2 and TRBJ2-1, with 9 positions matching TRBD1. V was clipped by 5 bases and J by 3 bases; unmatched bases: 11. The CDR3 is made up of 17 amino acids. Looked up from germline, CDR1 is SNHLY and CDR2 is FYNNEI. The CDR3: CASSSEVGQGYYNEQFF. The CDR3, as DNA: TGTGCCAGCAGTTCAGAAGTGGGACAGGGATACTACAATGAGCAGTTCTTC.

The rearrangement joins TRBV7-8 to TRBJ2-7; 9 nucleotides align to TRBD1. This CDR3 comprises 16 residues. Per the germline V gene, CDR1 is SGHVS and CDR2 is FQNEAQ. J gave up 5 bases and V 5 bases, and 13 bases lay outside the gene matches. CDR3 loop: CASSHADRGGFDEQYF. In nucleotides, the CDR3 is TGTGCCAGCAGCCATGCAGACAGGGGGGGGTTCGACGAGCAGTACTTC.

The CDR3 DNA reads as TGTGCCAGCAGCCTAACCCCGGGACACTCTACCTACTCCTACGAGCAGTACTTC. Protein sequence: CASSLTPGHSTYSYEQYF. This chain links TRBV11-2 with TRBJ2-7, with a tentative D call TRBD1 (6 bases). CDR1 and CDR2 from the germline V gene are SGHAT and FQNNGV. Between the trimmed V and J ends, which lost 5 bases and 0 bases, there was a span of 23 bases. The CDR3 extends over 18 amino acids.

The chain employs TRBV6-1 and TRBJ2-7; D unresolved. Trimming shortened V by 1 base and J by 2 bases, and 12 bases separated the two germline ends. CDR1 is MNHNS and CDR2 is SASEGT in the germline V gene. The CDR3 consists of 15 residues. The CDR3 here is CASSEGAPATYEQYF. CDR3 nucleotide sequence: TGTGCCAGCAGTGAAGGGGCCCCCGCCACCTACGAGCAGTACTTC.

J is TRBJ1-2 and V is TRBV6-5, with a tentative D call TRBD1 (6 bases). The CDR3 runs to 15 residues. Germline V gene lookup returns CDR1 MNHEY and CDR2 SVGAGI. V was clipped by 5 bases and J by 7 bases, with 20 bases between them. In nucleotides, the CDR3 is TGTGCCAGCAGTCTGGAACAGGGTGAGATGGGTGGCTACACCTTC. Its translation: CASSLEQGEMGGYTF.

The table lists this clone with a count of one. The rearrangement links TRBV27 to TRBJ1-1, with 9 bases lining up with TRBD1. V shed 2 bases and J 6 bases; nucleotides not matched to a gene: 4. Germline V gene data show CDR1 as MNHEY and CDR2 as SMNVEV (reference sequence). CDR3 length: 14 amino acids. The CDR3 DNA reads TGTGCCAGCAGTTTAGGGACAGGGTCCGCTGAAGCTTTCTTT. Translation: CASSLGTGSAEAFF.

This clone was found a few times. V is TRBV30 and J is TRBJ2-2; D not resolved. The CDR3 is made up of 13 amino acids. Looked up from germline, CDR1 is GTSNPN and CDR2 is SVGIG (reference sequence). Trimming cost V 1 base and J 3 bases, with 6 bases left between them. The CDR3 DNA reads TGTGCCTGGAGTGACACCTACACCGGGGAGCTGTTTTTT. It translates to CAWSDTYTGELFF.

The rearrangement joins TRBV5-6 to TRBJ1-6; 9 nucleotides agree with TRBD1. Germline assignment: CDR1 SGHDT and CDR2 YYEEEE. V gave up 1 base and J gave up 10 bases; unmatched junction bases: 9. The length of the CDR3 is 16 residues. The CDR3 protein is CASSLTTGGFGSPLHF. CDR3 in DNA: TGTGCCAGCAGCTTGACCACAGGGGGCTTTGGGTCACCCCTCCACTTT. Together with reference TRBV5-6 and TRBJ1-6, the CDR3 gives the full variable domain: DAGVTQSPTHLIKTRGQQVTLRCSPKSGHDTVSWYQQALGQGPQFIFQYYEEEERQRGNFPDRFSGHQFPNYSSELNVNALLLGDSALYLCASSLTTGGFGSPLHFGNGTRLTVT.

The chain's CDR3 is CASSFSPGASGELFF. The CDR3 DNA reads TGTGCCAGCAGTTTCTCACCGGGAGCCTCCGGGGAGCTGTTTTTT. The genes are TRBV28 and TRBJ2-2; D might be TRBD2 (6 bases). The V end lost 3 bases, the J end lost 6 bases, and 14 bases lay between the germline ends. The CDR3 covers 15 residues. The germline CDR1 and CDR2 sequences are MDHEN and SYDVKM.

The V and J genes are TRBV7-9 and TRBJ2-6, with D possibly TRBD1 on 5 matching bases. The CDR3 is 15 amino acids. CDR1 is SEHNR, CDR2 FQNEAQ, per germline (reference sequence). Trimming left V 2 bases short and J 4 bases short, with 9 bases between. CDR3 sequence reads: CASSLKGLGANVLTF. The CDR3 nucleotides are TGTGCCAGCAGCTTAAAGGGGTTAGGGGCCAACGTCCTGACTTTC.

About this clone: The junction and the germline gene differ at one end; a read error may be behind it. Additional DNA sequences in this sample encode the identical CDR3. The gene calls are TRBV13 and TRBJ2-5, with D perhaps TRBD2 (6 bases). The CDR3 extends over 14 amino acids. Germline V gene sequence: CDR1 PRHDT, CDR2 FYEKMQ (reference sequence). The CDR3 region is CASSPYGGEETQYF. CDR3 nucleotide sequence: TGCGCCAGCAGCCCCTACGGCGGGGAAGAGACCCAGTACTTC.

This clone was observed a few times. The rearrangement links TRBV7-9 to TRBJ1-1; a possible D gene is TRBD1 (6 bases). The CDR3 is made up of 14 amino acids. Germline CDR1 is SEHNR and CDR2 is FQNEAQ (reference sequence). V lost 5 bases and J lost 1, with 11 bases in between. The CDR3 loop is CASSDRDKNTEAFF. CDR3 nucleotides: TGTGCCAGCAGCGACCGGGACAAGAACACTGAAGCTTTCTTT.

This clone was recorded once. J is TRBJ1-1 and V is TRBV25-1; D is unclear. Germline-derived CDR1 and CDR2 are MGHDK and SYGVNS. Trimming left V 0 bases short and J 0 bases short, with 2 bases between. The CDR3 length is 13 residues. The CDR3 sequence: CASSEYMNTEAFF. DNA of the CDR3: TGTGCCAGCAGTGAATACATGAACACTGAAGCTTTCTTT.

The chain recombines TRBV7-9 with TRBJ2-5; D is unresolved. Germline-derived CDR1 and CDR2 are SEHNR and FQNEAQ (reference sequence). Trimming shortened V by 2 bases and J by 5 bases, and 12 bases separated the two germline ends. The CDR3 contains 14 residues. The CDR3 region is CASSLNGPTETQYF. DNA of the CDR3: TGTGCCAGCAGCTTAAACGGTCCTACGGAGACCCAGTACTTC.

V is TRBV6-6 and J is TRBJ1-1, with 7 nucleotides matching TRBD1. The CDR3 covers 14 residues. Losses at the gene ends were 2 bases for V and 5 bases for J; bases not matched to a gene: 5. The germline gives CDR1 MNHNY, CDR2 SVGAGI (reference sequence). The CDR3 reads CASSYVRGDTEAFF. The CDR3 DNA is TGTGCCAGCAGTTACGTCAGGGGGGATACTGAAGCTTTCTTT.

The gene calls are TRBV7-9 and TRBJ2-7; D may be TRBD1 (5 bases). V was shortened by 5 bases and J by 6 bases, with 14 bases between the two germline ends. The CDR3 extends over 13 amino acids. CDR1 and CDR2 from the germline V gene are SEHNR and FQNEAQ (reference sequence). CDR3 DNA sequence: TGTGCCAGCAGCCCACGCGGTAGGGGCGAGCAGTACTTC. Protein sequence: CASSPRGRGEQYF.

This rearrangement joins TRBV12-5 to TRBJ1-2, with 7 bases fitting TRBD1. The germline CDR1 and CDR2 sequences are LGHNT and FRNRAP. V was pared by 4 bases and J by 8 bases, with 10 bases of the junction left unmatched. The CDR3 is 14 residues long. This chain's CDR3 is CASGWVGTAEGYTF. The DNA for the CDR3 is TGTGCTAGTGGTTGGGTCGGGACAGCGGAGGGCTACACCTTC.

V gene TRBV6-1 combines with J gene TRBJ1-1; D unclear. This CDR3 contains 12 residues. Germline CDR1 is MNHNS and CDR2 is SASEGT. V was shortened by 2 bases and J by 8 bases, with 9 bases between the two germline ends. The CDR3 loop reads CASSERVLEAFF. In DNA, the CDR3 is TGTGCCAGCAGTGAACGGGTGTTGGAAGCTTTCTTT.